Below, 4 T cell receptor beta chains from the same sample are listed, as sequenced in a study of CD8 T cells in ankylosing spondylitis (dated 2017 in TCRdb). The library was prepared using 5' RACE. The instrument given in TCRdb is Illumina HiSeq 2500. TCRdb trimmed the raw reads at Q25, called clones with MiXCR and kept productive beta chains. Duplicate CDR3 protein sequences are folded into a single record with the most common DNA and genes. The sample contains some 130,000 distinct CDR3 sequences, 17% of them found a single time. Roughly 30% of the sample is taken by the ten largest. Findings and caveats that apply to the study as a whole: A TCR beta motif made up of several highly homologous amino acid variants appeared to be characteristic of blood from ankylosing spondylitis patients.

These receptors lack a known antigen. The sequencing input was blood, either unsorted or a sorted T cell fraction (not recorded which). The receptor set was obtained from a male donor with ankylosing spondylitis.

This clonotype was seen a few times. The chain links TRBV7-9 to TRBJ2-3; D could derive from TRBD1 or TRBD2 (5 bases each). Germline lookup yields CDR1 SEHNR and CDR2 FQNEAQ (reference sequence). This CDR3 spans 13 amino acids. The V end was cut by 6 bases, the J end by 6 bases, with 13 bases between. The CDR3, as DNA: TGTGCCAGCAGGCAAGGTGGGGACGATACGCAGTATTTT. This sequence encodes CASRQGGDDTQYF.

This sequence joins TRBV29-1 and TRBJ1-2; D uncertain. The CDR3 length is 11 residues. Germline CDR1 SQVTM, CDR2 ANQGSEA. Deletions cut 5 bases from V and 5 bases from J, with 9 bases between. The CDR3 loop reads CSVQSHYGYTF. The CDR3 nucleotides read TGCAGCGTTCAATCTCATTATGGCTACACCTTC.

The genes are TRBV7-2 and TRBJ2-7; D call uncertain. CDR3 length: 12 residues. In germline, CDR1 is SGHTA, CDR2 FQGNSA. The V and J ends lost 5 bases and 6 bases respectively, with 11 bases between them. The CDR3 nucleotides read TGTGCCAGCAGCGTCAGCTCCCGCGAGCAGTACTTC. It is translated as CASSVSSREQYF.

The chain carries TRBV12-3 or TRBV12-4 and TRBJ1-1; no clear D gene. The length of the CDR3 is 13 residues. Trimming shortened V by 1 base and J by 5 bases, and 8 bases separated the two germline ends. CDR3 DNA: TGTGCCAGCAGTTTAGTTGGCGGAACTGAAGCTTTCTTT. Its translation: CASSLVGGTEAFF.